This TCR beta chain derives from a study of shared clonotypes between healthy human individuals. The length of the CDR3 is 14 residues. Trimming pared 5 bases from V and 1 base from J, leaving 12 bases between. Looked up from germline, CDR1 is MDHEN and CDR2 is SYDVKM. Only CD45RO-negative cells positively selected for CCR7 counted as naive CD8 cells, so terminally differentiated effector memory CD45RA+ cells were excluded. The donors, all of them Caucasian adults, lived in Nashville, Tennessee. This clone was detected once. The same CDR3 also results from other DNA sequences found in this sample. Profiled with immunoSEQ multiplex PCR; TCRdb holds only in-frame clones, not every one. The repertoire holds about 2.1 million clones, with just over 90% as singletons.

The chain joins TRBV28 to TRBJ2-7; maybe TRBD2 (6 bases). Sequenced sample: naive CD8+ T cells from PBMCs. The source is a man aged 18 to 30 in good health. Some clones in this sample may be carry-over from other donors' samples. CDR3: CASSLSGQSYEQYF. The CDR3, as DNA: TGTGCCAGCAGTCTGAGCGGGCAGTCCTACGAGCAGTACTTC.